The 20 T cell receptor beta chains given below trace back to one sample, sequenced in a study of cytomegalovirus exposure and HLA in healthy donors. The study ran its PCR with 60 Vbeta and 13 Jbeta primers. Profiled with immunoSEQ multiplex PCR; TCRdb holds only in-frame clones, not every one. The data contain about 140,000 clones, 77% of them singletons. The material sequenced was PBMCs. The receptors were sampled from a female donor in good health and CMV-seronegative.

This sequence joins TRBV5-1 and TRBJ1-2, with 7 bases that match TRBD1. This CDR3 region has 17 residues. Germline V gene lookup returns CDR1 SGHRS and CDR2 YFSETQ. V dropped 3 bases and J dropped 0; count of bases not matched to a gene: 11. Written as DNA, the CDR3 is TGCGCCAGCAGCTCAAGGGACAGTGGTACTCCTAACTATGGCTACACCTTC. Translation: CASSSRDSGTPNYGYTF.

The rearrangement joins TRBV5-1 to TRBJ2-7, with 8 positions matching TRBD2. The V gene end was trimmed by 0 bases and the J gene end by 4 bases; junction bases not matched to a gene: 6. The CDR3 contains 15 residues. Germline assignment: CDR1 SGHRS and CDR2 YFSETQ. DNA for the CDR3: TGCGCCAGCAGCTTGGATGGGACTAGTGTTTACGAGCAGTACTTC. It specifies CASSLDGTSVYEQYF.

This chain joins TRBV19 and TRBJ2-6; D is perhaps TRBD1 (7 bases). Germline V CDR1 and CDR2: LNHDA, SQIVND (reference sequence). V was trimmed by 1 base and J by 1 base, leaving 20 bases between them. CDR3 length: 20 residues. CDR3 DNA: TGTGCCAGTAGTATAGTGTCCCGGACGGAGGGGGCTTCTGGGGCCAACGTCCTGACTTTC. This translates into CASSIVSRTEGASGANVLTF.

This clone was counted only a few times. This chain uses TRBV5-6 with TRBJ2-7, with a possible D match to TRBD2 (5 bases). The germline V gene has CDR1 SGHDT and CDR2 YYEEEE. This CDR3 spans 14 amino acids. Trimming took off 0 bases at V and 2 bases at J, with 9 bases between the two ends. The chain's CDR3 is CASSLVRVPYEQYF. CDR3 in DNA: TGTGCCAGCAGCTTGGTGAGGGTACCCTACGAGCAGTACTTC.

This clone occurred once. The V and J genes are TRBV6-1 and TRBJ1-5, with a tentative D call TRBD1 (5 bases). V shed 6 bases and J shed 3 bases, with 12 bases lying between them. Germline V gene sequence: CDR1 MNHNS, CDR2 SASEGT. This CDR3 comprises 14 residues. The DNA of the CDR3 is TGTGCCAGCAGCCAAGACAGAGCCAATCAGCCCCAGCATTTT. Translated, it gives CASSQDRANQPQHF.

The chain recombines TRBV18 with TRBJ2-7; 11 bases map to TRBD1. The germline V gene has CDR1 KGHSH and CDR2 LQKENI. The trim removed 5 bases at V and 0 bases at J, leaving 3 bases unmatched. The CDR3 is made up of 15 amino acids. CDR3 sequence: CASSYGQGASYEQYF. The CDR3 DNA is TGTGCCAGCTCATACGGACAGGGGGCCTCCTACGAGCAGTACTTC.

This sequence joins TRBV14 and TRBJ2-7; the match to TRBD1 covers 9 bases. V trimming: 1 base; J trimming: 2 bases; junction bases outside the gene matches: 0. Germline CDR1 and CDR2: SGHDN and FVKESK. The CDR3 loop spans 14 amino acids. CDR3 sequence reads: CASSQGTGAYEQYF. The CDR3 bases are TGTGCCAGCAGCCAAGGGACAGGGGCCTACGAGCAGTACTTC.

This rearrangement joins TRBV18 to TRBJ1-3; 7 bases are a match to TRBD1. Unmatched junction bases numbered 1, after V lost 3 bases and J lost 2 bases. Germline lookup yields CDR1 KGHSH and CDR2 LQKENI. This CDR3 has 14 amino acids. The CDR3 loop is CASSPDRTGNTIYF. Here the CDR3 DNA reads TGTGCCAGCTCACCGGACAGGACTGGAAACACCATATATTTT. The whole variable domain, remainder taken from reference TRBV18 and TRBJ1-3, is NAGVMQNPRHLVRRRGQEARLRCSPMKGHSHVYWYRQLPEEGLKFMVYLQKENIIDESGMPKERFSAEFPKEGPSILRIQQVVRGDSAAYFCASSPDRTGNTIYFGEGSWLTVV.

This rearrangement joins TRBV11-2 to TRBJ2-5, with TRBD1 matching over 7 bases. Germline CDR1 reads SGHAT; CDR2 reads FQNNGV. The CDR3 runs to 16 residues. V dropped 2 bases and J dropped 4; count of bases not matched to a gene: 10. CDR3 in DNA: TGTGCCAGCAGCTTAATTAGCAGGGGGTTGGGAGAGACCCAGTACTTC. Protein: CASSLISRGLGETQYF.

This chain uses TRBV4-2 with TRBJ1-1, with TRBD1 matching over 12 bases. Germline V CDR1 and CDR2: LGHNA, YNFKEQ. The length of the CDR3 is 15 residues. V shed 0 bases, J shed 6 bases, and the junction held 2 bases outside the gene matches. The CDR3 DNA sequence: TGTGCCAGCAGCCAAGAGGGACAGGGGGCGGCTGAAGCTTTCTTT. Encoded protein: CASSQEGQGAAEAFF.

The chain recombines TRBV19 with TRBJ1-2, with TRBD1 identical over 8 bases. V lost 3 bases and J lost 4; bases outside the gene matches: 7. Per the germline V gene, CDR1 is LNHDA and CDR2 is SQIVND (reference sequence). CDR3 length: 15 residues. The CDR3, as DNA: TGTGCCAGTAGTATCGGACAGGGATCTTCCTATGGCTACACCTTC. This translates into CASSIGQGSSYGYTF. Full variable domain (rest looked up from reference TRBV19 and TRBJ1-2): DGGITQSPKYLFRKEGQNVTLSCEQNLNHDAMYWYRQDPGQGLRLIYYSQIVNDFQKGDIAEGYSVSREKKESFPLTVTSAQKNPTAFYLCASSIGQGSSYGYTFGSGTRLTVV.

The chain couples TRBV7-2 to TRBJ1-4, with unresolved D. The V end was cut by 4 bases, the J end by 8 bases, with 17 bases between. Per germline, CDR1 SGHTA and CDR2 FQGNSA. The CDR3 consists of 15 residues. This chain's CDR3 is CASSYYRAGGEKLFF. The CDR3 DNA is TGTGCCAGCAGCTATTACCGGGCCGGAGGAGAAAAACTGTTTTTT.

The chain is built from TRBV16 and TRBJ1-4; D remains unclear. V shed 2 bases and J shed 0 bases, with 13 bases lying between them. This CDR3 region has 17 residues. CDR1 is KGHSY, CDR2 FQNENV, per germline. CDR3 residues: CASSQQVERPTNEKLFF. The DNA of the CDR3 is TGTGCCAGCAGCCAACAAGTCGAGCGGCCAACTAATGAAAAACTGTTTTTT. Filled out from reference TRBV16 and TRBJ1-4, the complete variable domain reads GEEVAQTPKHLVRGEGQKAKLYCAPIKGHSYVFWYQQVLKNEFKFLISFQNENVFDETGMPKERFSAKCLPNSPCSLEIQATKLEDSAVYFCASSQQVERPTNEKLFFGSGTQLSVL.

The chain employs TRBV5-1 and TRBJ1-4, with 10 bases matching TRBD1. V lost 4 bases and J lost 7; bases outside the gene matches: 4. The CDR3 has 14 amino acids. Germline V gives CDR1 SGHRS, CDR2 YFSETQ. The CDR3 spells CASSPRQGAEKLFF. The DNA for the CDR3 is TGCGCCAGCAGCCCGAGACAGGGGGCTGAAAAACTGTTTTTT.

V and J are TRBV7-2 and TRBJ1-2; TRBD1 matches 7 bases. This CDR3 has 18 residues. J lost 5 bases, V lost 1 base, and 16 bases had no gene match. Per germline, CDR1 SGHTA and CDR2 FQGNSA. The CDR3 region is CASSLGHQQGLNEYGYTF. The CDR3 DNA reads TGTGCCAGCAGCTTAGGTCACCAACAGGGGCTAAATGAGTATGGCTACACCTTC.

CDR3 in DNA: TGTGCCAGCAGCCGTAGACAGGGGGTCTCTGGAAACACCATATATTTT. The encoded protein is CASSRRQGVSGNTIYF. This rearrangement joins TRBV7-6 to TRBJ1-3, with 9 bases identical to TRBD1. The germline V gene has CDR1 SGHVS and CDR2 FNYEAQ. The CDR3 length is 16 residues. V dropped 5 bases and J dropped 0; count of bases not matched to a gene: 5. The full variable domain, with the rest looked up from reference TRBV7-6 and TRBJ1-3, is GAGVSQSPRYKVTKRGQDVALRCDPISGHVSLYWYRQALGQGPEFLTYFNYEAQQDKSGLPNDRFSAERPEGSISTLTIQRTEQRDSAMYRCASSRRQGVSGNTIYFGEGSWLTVV.

This clone was recorded a few times. This chain links TRBV19 with TRBJ1-5; possibly TRBD1 for D (6 bases). This CDR3 has 15 amino acids. Per the germline V gene, CDR1 is LNHDA and CDR2 is SQIVND (reference sequence). Trimming stripped 1 base from V and 4 bases from J, with 11 bases between. The CDR3 loop is CASSIVLQGNQPQHF. CDR3 coding DNA: TGTGCCAGTAGTATAGTCCTGCAGGGGAATCAGCCCCAGCATTTT.

This chain connects TRBV5-4 to TRBJ2-2, with D possibly matching TRBD1 (6 bases). Germline CDR1 and CDR2: SGHNT and YYREEE (reference sequence). The CDR3 consists of 16 residues. V was clipped by 0 bases and J by 2 bases, with 11 bases between them. Here the CDR3 reads CASSLGVGANTGELFF. Here the CDR3 DNA reads TGTGCCAGCAGCTTGGGGGTGGGGGCCAACACCGGGGAGCTGTTTTTT.

The gene calls are TRBV7-3 and TRBJ2-3, with a possible D match to TRBD2 (6 bases). The CDR3 contains 15 residues. V was pared by 5 bases and J by 6 bases, with 18 bases between. CDR1 and CDR2 from the germline V gene are SGHTA and FQGTGA. The CDR3 DNA is TGTGCCAGCAGCCTTGCTAGCGTACCGCAGGATACGCAGTATTTT. Its protein product is CASSLASVPQDTQYF.

The CDR3, as DNA: TGTGCCAGCAGTTCGGGACAAAGAATGGGTGGGAATGAAGCTTTCTTT. Amino acids: CASSSGQRMGGNEAFF. J is TRBJ1-1 and V is TRBV28; weak D call: TRBD1 (6 bases). Germline CDR1 reads MDHEN; CDR2 reads SYDVKM. The CDR3 runs 16 residues. V shed 4 bases and J shed 7 bases, with 22 bases lying between them.